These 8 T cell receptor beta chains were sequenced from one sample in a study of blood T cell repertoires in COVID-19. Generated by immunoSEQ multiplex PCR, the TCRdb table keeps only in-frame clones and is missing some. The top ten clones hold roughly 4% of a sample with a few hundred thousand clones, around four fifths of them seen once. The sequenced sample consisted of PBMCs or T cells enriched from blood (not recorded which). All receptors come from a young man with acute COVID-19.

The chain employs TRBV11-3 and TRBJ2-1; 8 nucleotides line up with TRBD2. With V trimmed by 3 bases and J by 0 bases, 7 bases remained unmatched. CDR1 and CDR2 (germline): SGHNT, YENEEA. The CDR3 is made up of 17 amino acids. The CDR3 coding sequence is TGTGCCAGCAGCTTGGGAATAGCGGGAAGCTCCTACAATGAGCAGTTCTTC. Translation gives CASSLGIAGSSYNEQFF.

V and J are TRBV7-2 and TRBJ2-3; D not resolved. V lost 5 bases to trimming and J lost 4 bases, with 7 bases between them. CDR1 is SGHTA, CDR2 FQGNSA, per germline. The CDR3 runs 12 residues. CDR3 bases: TGTGCCAGCAGCCACTACGCAGATACGCAGTATTTT. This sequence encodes CASSHYADTQYF.

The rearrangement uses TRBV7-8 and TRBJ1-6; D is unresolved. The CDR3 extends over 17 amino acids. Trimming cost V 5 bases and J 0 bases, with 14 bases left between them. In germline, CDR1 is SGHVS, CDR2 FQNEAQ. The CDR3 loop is CASSPAATSSYNSPLHF. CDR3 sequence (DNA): TGTGCCAGCAGCCCGGCGGCAACAAGCTCCTATAATTCACCCCTCCACTTT.

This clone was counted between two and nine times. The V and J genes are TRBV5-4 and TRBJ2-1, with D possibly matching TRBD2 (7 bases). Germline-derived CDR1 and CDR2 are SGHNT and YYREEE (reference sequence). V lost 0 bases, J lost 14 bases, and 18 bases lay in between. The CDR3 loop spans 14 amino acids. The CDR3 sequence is CASSLEGVREGKFF. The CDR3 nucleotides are TGTGCCAGCAGCTTGGAGGGGGTCAGGGAGGGTAAGTTCTTC.

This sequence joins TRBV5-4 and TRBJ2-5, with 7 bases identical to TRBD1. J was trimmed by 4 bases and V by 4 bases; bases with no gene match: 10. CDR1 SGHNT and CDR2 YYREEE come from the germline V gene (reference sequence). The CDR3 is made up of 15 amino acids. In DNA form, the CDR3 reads TGTGCCAGCAGCATAGCCCCGACAGGGTCAGAGACCCAGTACTTC. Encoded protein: CASSIAPTGSETQYF.

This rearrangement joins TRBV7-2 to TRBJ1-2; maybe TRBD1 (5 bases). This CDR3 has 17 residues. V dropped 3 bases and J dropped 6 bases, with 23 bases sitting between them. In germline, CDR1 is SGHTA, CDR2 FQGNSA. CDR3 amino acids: CASSLQGRAIARNGYTF. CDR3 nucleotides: TGTGCCAGCAGCTTGCAGGGCCGAGCCATCGCCAGAAATGGCTACACCTTC. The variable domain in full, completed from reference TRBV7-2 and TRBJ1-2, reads GAGVSQSPSNKVTEKGKDVELRCDPISGHTALYWYRQSLGQGLEFLIYFQGNSAPDKSGLPSDRFSAERTGGSVSTLTIQRTQQEDSAVYLCASSLQGRAIARNGYTFGSGTRLTVV.

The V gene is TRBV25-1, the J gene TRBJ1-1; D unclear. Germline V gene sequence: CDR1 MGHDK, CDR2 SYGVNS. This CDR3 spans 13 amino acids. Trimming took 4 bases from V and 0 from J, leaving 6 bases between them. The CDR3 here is CASSGTLNTEAFF. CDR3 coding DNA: TGTGCCAGCAGTGGTACATTGAACACTGAAGCTTTCTTT.

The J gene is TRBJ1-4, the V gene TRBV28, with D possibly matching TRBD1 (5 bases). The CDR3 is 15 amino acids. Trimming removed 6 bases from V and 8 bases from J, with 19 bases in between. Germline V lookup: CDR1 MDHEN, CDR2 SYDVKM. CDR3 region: CASSPNQGVGEKLFF. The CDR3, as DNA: TGTGCCAGCAGCCCAAACCAAGGGGTCGGCGAAAAACTGTTTTTT.